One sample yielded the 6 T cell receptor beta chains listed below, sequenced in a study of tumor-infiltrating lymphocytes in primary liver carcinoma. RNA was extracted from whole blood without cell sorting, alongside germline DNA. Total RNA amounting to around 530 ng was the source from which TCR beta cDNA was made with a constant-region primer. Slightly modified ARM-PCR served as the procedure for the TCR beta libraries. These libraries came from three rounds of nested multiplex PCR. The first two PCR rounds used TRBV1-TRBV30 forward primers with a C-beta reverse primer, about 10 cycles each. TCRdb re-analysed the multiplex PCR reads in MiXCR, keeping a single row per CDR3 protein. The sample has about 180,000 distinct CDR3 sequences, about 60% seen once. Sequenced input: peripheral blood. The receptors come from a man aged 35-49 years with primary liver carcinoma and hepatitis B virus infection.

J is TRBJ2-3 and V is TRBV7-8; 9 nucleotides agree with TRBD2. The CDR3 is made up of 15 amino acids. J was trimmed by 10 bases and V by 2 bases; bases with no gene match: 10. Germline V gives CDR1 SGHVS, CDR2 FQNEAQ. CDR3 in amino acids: CASSLIGGRVPAQYF. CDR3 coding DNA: TGTGCCAGCAGCTTAATCGGCGGGAGGGTCCCCGCGCAGTATTTT.

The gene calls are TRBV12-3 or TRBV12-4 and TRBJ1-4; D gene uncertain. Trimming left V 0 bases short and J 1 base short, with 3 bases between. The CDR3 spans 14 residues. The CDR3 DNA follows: TGTGCCAGCAGTTTAGCGGGAACTAATGAAAAACTGTTTTTT. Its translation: CASSLAGTNEKLFF.

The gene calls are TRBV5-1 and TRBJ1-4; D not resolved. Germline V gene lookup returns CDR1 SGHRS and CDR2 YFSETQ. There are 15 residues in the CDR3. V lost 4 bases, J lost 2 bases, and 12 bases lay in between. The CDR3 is CASSAGGYTNEKLFF. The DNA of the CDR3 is TGCGCCAGCAGCGCGGGAGGATACACTAATGAAAAACTGTTTTTT.

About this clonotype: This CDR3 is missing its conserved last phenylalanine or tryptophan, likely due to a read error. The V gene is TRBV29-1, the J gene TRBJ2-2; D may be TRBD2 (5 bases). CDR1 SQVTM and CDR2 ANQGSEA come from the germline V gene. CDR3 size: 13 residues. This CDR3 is CSVGRAYTGELFY. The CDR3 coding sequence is TGCAGTGTTGGGCGGGCGTACACCGGGGAGCTGTTTTAT.

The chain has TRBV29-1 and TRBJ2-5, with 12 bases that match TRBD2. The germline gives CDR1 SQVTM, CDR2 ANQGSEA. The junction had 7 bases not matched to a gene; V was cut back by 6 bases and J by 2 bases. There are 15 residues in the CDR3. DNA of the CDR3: TGCAGCGTAGGACTAGCGGGATGTATACAAGAGACCCAGTACTTC. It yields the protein CSVGLAGCIQETQYF.

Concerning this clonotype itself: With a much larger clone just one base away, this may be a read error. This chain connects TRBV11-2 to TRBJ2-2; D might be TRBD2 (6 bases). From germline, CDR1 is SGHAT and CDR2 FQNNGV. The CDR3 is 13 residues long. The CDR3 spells CASSLRVGGEQFF. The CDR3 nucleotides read TGTGCCAGCAGCTTACGGGTTGGCGGGGAGCAGTTTTTT. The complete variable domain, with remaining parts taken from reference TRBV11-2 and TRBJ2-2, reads EAGVAQSPRYKIIEKRQSVAFWCNPISGHATLYWYQQILGQGPKLLIQFQNNGVVDDSQLPKDRFSAERLKGVDSTLKIQPAKLEDSAVYLCASSLRVGGEQFFGEGSRLTVL.